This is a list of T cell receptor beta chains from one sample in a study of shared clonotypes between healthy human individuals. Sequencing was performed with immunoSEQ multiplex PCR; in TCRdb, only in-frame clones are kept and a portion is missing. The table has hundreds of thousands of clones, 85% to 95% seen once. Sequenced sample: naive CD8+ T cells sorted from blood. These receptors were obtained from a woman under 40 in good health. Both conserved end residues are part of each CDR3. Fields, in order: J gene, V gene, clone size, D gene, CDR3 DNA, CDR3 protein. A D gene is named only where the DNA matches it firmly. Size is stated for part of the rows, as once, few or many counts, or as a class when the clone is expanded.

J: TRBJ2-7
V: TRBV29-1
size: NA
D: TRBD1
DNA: TGCAGCGTTGAGGGGGACAGGGGCACCCTCTCCTACGAGCAGTACTTC
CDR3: CSVEGDRGTLSYEQYF

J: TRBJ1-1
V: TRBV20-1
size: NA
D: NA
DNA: TGCAGTGCCCCCGGTGGCACTGAAGCTTTCTTT
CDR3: CSAPGGTEAFF

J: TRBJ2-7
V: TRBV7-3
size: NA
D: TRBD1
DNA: TGTGCCAGCAGCTTAGGCGACAGGGTTTACGAGCAGTACTTC
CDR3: CASSLGDRVYEQYF

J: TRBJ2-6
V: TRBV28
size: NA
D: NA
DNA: TGTGCCAGCAGTTTTGGTCCCTCTGGGGCCAACGTCCTGACTTTC
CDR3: CASSFGPSGANVLTF

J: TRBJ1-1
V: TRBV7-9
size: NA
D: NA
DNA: TGTGCCAGCAGCTTAGCGCAGGCAGGGAACACTGAAGCTTTCTTT
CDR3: CASSLAQAGNTEAFF

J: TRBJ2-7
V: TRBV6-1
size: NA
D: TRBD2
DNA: TGTGCCAGCAGTATCGCGGGAGACTACGAGCAGTACTTC
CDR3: CASSIAGDYEQYF

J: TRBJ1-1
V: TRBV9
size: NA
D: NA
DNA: TGTGCCAGCAGCCCTCCCGCGGGGTACACTGAAGCTTTCTTT
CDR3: CASSPPAGYTEAFF

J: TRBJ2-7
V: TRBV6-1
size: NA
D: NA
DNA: TGTGCCAGCAGCTACGAGCAGTACTTC
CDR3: CASSYEQYF

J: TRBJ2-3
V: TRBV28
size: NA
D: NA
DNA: TGTGCCAGCAGTTTCCGACTCACAGATACGCAGTATTTT
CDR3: CASSFRLTDTQYF

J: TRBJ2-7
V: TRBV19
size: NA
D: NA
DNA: TGTGCCAGTAGTATGGCGAAGTGGACCTACGAGCAGTACTTC
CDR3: CASSMAKWTYEQYF

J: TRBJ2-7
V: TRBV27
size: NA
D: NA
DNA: TGTGCCAGCAGTTTCGGCAGGGGATGGGACGAGCAGTACTTC
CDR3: CASSFGRGWDEQYF

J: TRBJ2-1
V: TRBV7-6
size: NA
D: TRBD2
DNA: TGTGCCAGCAGCCCCGGGACTAGCGGGGGCGAGCAGTTCTTC
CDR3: CASSPGTSGGEQFF

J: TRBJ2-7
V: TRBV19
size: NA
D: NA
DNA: TGTGCCAGTAGTCTTTCAGATACCTACGAGCAGTACTTC
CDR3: CASSLSDTYEQYF

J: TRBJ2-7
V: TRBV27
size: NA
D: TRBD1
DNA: TGTGCCAGCAGCAAAGAGGCGACAGGGAGCGACTACGAGCAGTACTTC
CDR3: CASSKEATGSDYEQYF

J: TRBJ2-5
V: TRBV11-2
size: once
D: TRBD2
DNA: TGTGCCAGCAGCAGGACTAGCGGGTACCAAGAGACCCAGTACTTC
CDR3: CASSRTSGYQETQYF

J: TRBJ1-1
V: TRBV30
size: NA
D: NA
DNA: TGTGCCTGGAGTAGGGTAGGTGTTACTGAAGCTTTCTTT
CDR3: CAWSRVGVTEAFF

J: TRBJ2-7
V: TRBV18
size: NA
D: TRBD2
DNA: TGTGCCAGCTCGGGGGGGGGCTCCTACGAGCAGTACTTC
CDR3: CASSGGGSYEQYF

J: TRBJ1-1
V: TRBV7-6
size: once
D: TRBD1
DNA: TGTGCCAGCAGCTCCGGACAGGGTGACACTGAAGCTTTCTTT
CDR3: CASSSGQGDTEAFF

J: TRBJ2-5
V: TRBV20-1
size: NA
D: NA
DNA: TGCAGTGCTAGGGGAGAGACCCAGTACTTC
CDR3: CSARGETQYF

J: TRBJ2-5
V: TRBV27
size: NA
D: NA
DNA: TGTGCCAGCAGTTTCGGCAGGGGCGGAGAGACCCAGTACTTC
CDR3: CASSFGRGGETQYF

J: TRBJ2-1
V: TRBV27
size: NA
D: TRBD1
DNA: TGTGCCATAGGGGGCAGCTCCTACAATGAGCAGTTCTTC
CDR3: CAIGGSSYNEQFF

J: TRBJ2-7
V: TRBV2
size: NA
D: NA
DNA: TGTGCCAGCAGTGAAGGGCCGGGCCGCGGCAACGAGCAGTACTTC
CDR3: CASSEGPGRGNEQYF

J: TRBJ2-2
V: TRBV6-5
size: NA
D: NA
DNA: TGTGCCAGCAGACGGGGACCTTCCACCGGGGAGCTGTTTTTT
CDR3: CASRRGPSTGELFF

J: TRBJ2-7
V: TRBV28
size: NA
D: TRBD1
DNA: TGTGCCAGCAGTTTAATCCCGGGACAGATATCCTCCTACGAGCAGTACTTC
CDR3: CASSLIPGQISSYEQYF

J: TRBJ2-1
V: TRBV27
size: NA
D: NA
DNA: TGTGCCAGCAGTTTGGGGAGGAGTGAGCAGTTCTTC
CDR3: CASSLGRSEQFF

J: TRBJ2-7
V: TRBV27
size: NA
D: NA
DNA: TGTGCCAGCAGTTTAACCGGACGGGAGCTCTACGAGCAGTACTTC
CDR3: CASSLTGRELYEQYF